This TCR beta chain stems from a study of CD8 T cells in ankylosing spondylitis. The study, taken as a whole, reports: Within peripheral blood, clones linked to disease were CD8+ and relatively rare. Matched ankylosing spondylitis synovial fluid reportedly showed significant enrichment of disease-linked clones. In the blood and synovial fluid of reactive arthritis, some motif variants had been previously reported. Roughly eight highly homologous variants made up a TCR beta motif, and this motif appeared characteristic of ankylosing spondylitis blood.

As regards this clonotype: What it binds is unknown.

As the method for making TCR beta libraries, quantitative 5'-RACE with molecular barcodes was used. TCRdb re-derived calls from the 5' RACE reads in MiXCR, one entry per CDR3 protein. This sample has under 850,000 distinct CDR3 sequences, with 19% found just once. The source material was blood, either unsorted or a sorted T cell fraction (not recorded which). The sequence derives from a male donor with ankylosing spondylitis.

The CDR3 DNA sequence: TGTGCCAGTACAGGGGGCCCTGAAGCTTTCTTT. Translation gives CASTGGPEAFF. The gene calls are TRBV13 and TRBJ1-1; 9 nucleotides align to TRBD1. The J segment lost 6 bases and the V segment lost 9 bases, leaving 2 bases of the junction unmatched. The germline V gene encodes CDR1 PRHDT and CDR2 FYEKMQ (reference sequence). There are 11 residues in the CDR3.